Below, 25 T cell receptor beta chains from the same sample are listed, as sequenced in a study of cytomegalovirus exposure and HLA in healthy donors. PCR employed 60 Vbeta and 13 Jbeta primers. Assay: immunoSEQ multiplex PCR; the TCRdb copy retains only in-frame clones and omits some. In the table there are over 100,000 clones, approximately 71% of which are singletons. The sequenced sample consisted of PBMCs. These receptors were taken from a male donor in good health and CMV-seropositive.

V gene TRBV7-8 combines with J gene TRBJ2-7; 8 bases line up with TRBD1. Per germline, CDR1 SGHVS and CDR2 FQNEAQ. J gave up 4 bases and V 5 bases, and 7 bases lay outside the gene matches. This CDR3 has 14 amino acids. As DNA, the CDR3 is TGTGCCAGCAGCCCCGCAGGGGGCCAGTACGAGCAGTACTTC. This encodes CASSPAGGQYEQYF.

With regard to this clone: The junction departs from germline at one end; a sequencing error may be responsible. CDR3 DNA: TGTGCTAGCAGCGCCGGACTAGCGATGGGGGAGCAGTTCTTC. It yields the protein CASSAGLAMGEQFF. The J gene is TRBJ2-1, the V gene TRBV7-7; 9 bases are a match to TRBD2. Germline V gene data show CDR1 as SSHAT and CDR2 as FNYEAQ (reference sequence). The CDR3 spans 14 residues.

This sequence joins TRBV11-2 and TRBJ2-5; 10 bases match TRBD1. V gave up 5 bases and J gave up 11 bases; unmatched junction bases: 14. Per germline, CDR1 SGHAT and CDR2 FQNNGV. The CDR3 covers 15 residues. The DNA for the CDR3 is TGTGCCAGCAGCCCAGACCGGGACAGGGGACATGAGCAGTACTTC. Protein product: CASSPDRDRGHEQYF.

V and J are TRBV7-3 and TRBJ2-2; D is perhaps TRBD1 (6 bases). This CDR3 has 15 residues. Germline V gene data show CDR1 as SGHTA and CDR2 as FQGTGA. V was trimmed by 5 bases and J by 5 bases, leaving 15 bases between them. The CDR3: CASSPWGTLTGELFF. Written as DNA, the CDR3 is TGTGCCAGCAGCCCGTGGGGGACACTGACCGGGGAGCTGTTTTTT.

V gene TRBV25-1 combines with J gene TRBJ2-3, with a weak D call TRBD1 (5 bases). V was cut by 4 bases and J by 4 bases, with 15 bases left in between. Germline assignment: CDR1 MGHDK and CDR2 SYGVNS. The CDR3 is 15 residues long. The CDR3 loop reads CASSVGQGVPDTQYF. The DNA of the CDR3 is TGTGCCAGCAGTGTTGGGCAGGGCGTTCCAGATACGCAGTATTTT.

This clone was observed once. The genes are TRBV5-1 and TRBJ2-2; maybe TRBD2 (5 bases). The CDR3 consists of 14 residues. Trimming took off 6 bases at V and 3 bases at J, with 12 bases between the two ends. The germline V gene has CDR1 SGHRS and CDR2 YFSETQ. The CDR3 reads CASNVGSDTGELFF. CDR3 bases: TGCGCCAGCAATGTGGGGAGCGACACCGGGGAGCTGTTTTTT.

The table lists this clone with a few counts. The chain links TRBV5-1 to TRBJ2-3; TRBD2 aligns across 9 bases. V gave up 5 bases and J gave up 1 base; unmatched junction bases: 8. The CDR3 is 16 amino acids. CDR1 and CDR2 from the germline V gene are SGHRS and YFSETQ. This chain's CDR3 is CASSWAGLAGTDTQYF. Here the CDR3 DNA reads TGCGCCAGCAGTTGGGCGGGACTAGCCGGCACAGATACGCAGTATTTT.

The CDR3 DNA sequence: TGTGCCAGTAGTCCCACTAGGGTAGATACGCAGTATTTT. It encodes CASSPTRVDTQYF. The chain recombines TRBV19 with TRBJ2-3; possible D gene TRBD2, 5 bases. V was cut by 5 bases and J by 5 bases, with 11 bases left in between. The CDR3 runs to 13 residues. The germline V gene encodes CDR1 LNHDA and CDR2 SQIVND (reference sequence).

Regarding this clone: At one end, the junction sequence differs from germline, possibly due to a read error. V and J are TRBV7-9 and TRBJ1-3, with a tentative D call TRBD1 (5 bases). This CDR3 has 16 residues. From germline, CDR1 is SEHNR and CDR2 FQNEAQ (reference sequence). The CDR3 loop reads CSSSLADTQAGNTIYF. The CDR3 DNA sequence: TGTTCCAGCAGCTTAGCGGACACTCAGGCTGGAAACACCATATATTTT.

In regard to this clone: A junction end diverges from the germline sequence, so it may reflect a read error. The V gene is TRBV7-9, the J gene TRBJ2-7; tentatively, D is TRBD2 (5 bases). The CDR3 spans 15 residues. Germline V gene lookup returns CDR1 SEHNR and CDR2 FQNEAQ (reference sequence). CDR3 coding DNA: TGTTCCAGCAGCTTAAGTCCTGGAGGCTCCTACGAGCAGTACTTC. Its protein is CSSSLSPGGSYEQYF.

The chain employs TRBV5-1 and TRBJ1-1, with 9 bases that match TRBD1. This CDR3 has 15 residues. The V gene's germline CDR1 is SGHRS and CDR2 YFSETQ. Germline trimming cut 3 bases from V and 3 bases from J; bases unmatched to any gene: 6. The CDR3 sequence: CASSSRTGEDTEAFF. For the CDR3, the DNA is TGCGCCAGCAGCTCTCGGACAGGGGAGGACACTGAAGCTTTCTTT.

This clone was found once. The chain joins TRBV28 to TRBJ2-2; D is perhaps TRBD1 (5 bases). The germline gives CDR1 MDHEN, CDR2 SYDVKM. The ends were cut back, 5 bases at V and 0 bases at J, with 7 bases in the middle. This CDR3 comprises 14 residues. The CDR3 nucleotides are TGTGCCAGCAGTGGACAAGCGAACACCGGGGAGCTGTTTTTT. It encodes CASSGQANTGELFF.

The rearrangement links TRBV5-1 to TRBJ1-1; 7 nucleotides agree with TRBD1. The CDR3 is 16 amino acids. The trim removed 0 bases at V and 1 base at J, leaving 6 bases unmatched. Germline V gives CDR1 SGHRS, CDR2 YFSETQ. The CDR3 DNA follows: TGCGCCAGCAGCTTGGATACCCAGGGGGGGAACACTGAAGCTTTCTTT. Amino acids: CASSLDTQGGNTEAFF.

The CDR3 nucleotides are TGTGCCAGCAGTGATTTAGGGGGCCCGGACGAGCAGTACTTC. Protein product: CASSDLGGPDEQYF. The rearrangement uses TRBV2 and TRBJ2-7; 7 bases map to TRBD1. V dropped 3 bases and J dropped 5; count of bases not matched to a gene: 7. This CDR3 has 14 amino acids. Germline V lookup: CDR1 SNHLY, CDR2 FYNNEI.

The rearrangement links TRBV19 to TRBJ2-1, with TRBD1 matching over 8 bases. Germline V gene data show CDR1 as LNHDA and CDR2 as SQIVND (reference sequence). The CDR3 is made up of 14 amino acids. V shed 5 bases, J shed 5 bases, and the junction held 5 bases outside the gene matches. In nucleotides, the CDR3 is TGTGCCAGTAGTTCCCGGACAGGGCACAATGAGCAGTTCTTC. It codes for CASSSRTGHNEQFF.

The CDR3 reads CASSLRDNSYEQYF. The CDR3 coding sequence is TGCGCCAGCAGCCTTCGGGACAACTCCTACGAGCAGTACTTC. This chain connects TRBV4-1 to TRBJ2-7; a weak D match, TRBD1 (6 bases). Trimming removed 4 bases from V and 0 bases from J, with 10 bases in between. The CDR3 length is 14 residues. Germline V gene lookup returns CDR1 MGHRA and CDR2 YSYEKL.

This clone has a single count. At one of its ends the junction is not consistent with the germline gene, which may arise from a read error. The CDR3 bases are TGCGGCGTCGGGCGGGGGGTGGGTGAAAAACTGTTTTTT. It specifies CGVGRGVGEKLFF. This chain joins TRBV29-1 and TRBJ1-4, with D perhaps TRBD1 (5 bases). Looked up from germline, CDR1 is SQVTM and CDR2 is ANQGSEA. This CDR3 spans 13 amino acids. The variable domain in full, with the rest retrieved from reference TRBV29-1 and TRBJ1-4, is SAVISQKPSRDICQRGTSLTIQCQVDSQVTMMFWYRQQPGQSLTLIATANQGSEATYESGFVIDKFPISRPNLTFSTLTVSNMSPEDSSIYLCGVGRGVGEKLFFGSGTQLSVL.

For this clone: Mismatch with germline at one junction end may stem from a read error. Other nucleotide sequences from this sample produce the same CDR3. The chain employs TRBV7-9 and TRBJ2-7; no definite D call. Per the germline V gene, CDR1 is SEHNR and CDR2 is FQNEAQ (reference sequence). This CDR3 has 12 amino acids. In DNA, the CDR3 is TGTTCCAGCAGTTCCAGCTCCTACGAGCAGTACTTC. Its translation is CSSSSSSYEQYF.

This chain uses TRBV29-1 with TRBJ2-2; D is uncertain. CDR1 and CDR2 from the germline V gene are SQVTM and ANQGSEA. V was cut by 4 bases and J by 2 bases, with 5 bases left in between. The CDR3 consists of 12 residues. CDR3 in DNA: TGCAGCGTTGGACTTAACACCGGGGAGCTGTTTTTT. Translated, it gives CSVGLNTGELFF.

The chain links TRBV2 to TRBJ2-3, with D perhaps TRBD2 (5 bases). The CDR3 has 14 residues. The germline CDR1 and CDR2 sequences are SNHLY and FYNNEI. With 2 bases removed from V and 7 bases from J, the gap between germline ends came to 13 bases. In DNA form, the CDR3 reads TGTGCCAGCAGTGAACTTTGGGAGCCTAATACGCAGTATTTT. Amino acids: CASSELWEPNTQYF.

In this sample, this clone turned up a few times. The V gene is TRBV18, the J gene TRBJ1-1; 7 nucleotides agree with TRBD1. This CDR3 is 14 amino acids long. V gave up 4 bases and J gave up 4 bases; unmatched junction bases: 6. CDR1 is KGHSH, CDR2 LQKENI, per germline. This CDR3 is CASSQGQAGTEAFF. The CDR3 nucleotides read TGTGCCAGCTCACAAGGACAGGCGGGCACTGAAGCTTTCTTT.

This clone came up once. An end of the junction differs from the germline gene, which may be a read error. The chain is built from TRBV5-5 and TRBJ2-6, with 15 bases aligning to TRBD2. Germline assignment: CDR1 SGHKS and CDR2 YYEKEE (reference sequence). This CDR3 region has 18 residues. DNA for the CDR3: TGTGCCAGCAGCGTCGGACTAGCGGGAGGGTCTGGGGCCAACGGCCTGACTTTC. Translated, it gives CASSVGLAGGSGANGLTF.

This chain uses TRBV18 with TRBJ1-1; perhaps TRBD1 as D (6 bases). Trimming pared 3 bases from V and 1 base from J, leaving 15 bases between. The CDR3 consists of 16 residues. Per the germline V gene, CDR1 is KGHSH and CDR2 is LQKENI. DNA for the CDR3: TGTGCCAGCTCACCCGAGGGGGTTTGGGCGAACACTGAAGCTTTCTTT. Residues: CASSPEGVWANTEAFF.

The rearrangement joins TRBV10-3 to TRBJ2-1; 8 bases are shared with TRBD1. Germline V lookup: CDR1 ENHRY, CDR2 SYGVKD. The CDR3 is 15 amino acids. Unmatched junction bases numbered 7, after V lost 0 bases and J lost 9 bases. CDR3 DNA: TGTGCCATCAGTGAGTCGACCGCCCAGGGGGCTGAGCAGTTCTTC. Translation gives CAISESTAQGAEQFF.

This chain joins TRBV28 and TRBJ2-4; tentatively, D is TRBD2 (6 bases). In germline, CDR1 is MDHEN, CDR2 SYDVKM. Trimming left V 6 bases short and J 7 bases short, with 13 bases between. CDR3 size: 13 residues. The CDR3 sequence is CASSPGGYNIQYF. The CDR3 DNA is TGTGCCAGCAGCCCTGGGGGGTATAACATTCAGTACTTC.